Listed below are T cell receptor beta chains from one sample, sequenced in a study of identical twins' blood T cells. TCRdb ran MiXCR on the 5' RACE reads and lists one entry per CDR3 protein. The repertoire holds fewer than 450,000 distinct CDR3 sequences, roughly 31% seen once, with about 6% in the top ten. The material sequenced was PBMCs. All receptors come from a woman aged 18-49 years in good health. The CDR3 runs from the conserved cysteine through the conserved F or W. The D gene is left open where the match is weak. Only part of the rows carry a size: once, few, many, or a class if the clone is expanded.

D: TRBD2
size: few
J: TRBJ2-1
V: TRBV10-3
DNA: TGTGCCATCAGTGAGTTCGTAGCGGGGGGGCCCCATGAGCAGTTCTTC
CDR3: CAISEFVAGGPHEQFF

D: NA
size: many
J: TRBJ1-1
V: TRBV10-2
DNA: TGCGCCAGCGGGGCACAAGCGAACACTGAAGCTTTCTTT
CDR3: CASGAQANTEAFF

D: NA
size: few
J: TRBJ1-2
V: TRBV20-1
DNA: TGCAGTGCTAGAGATGCGGGGAACTATGGCTACACCTTC
CDR3: CSARDAGNYGYTF

D: NA
size: few
J: TRBJ2-2
V: TRBV20-1
DNA: TGCAGTGCTAGAGGGGAGACAAATATCCTCACCGGGGAGCTGTTTTTT
CDR3: CSARGETNILTGELFF

D: NA
size: NA
J: TRBJ2-1
V: TRBV4-3
DNA: TGCGCCAGCAGCCAAGAAGGAGTTCCGGCCAGCTCCTACAATGAGCAGTTCTTC
CDR3: CASSQEGVPASSYNEQFF

D: TRBD2
size: few
J: TRBJ2-1
V: TRBV3-1
DNA: TGTGCCAGCAGATCTGATAGCGGGAGCTCCTACAATGAGCAGTTCTTC
CDR3: CASRSDSGSSYNEQFF

D: NA
size: many
J: TRBJ1-1
V: TRBV19
DNA: TGTGCCAGTAGTGGCCAGTTCGCGAACACTGAAGCTTTCTTT
CDR3: CASSGQFANTEAFF

D: NA
size: few
J: TRBJ2-5
V: TRBV30
DNA: TGTGCCTGGAGTCCCGGGGGCGGACAAGAGACCCAGTACTTC
CDR3: CAWSPGGGQETQYF

D: NA
size: NA
J: TRBJ2-4
V: TRBV19
DNA: TGTGCCAGTACGTCGGAGGAGGCCAAAAACATTCAGTACTTC
CDR3: CASTSEEAKNIQYF

D: NA
size: NA
J: TRBJ2-3
V: TRBV11-1
DNA: TGTGCCAGCAGCTTGGCAGGCCTCCTCCAAGATACGCAGTATTTT
CDR3: CASSLAGLLQDTQYF

D: NA
size: few
J: TRBJ1-4
V: TRBV11-2
DNA: TGTGCCAGCAGCCCTCTCGGCCCGAGGAAAAAACTGTTTTTT
CDR3: CASSPLGPRKKLFF

D: NA
size: few
J: TRBJ1-1
V: TRBV30
DNA: TGTGCCTGGAGTGCTGGGGGCACTGAAGCTTTCTTT
CDR3: CAWSAGGTEAFF

D: NA
size: many
J: TRBJ2-7
V: TRBV14
DNA: TGTGCCAGCAGCCCACAGAGCTACGAGCAGTACTTC
CDR3: CASSPQSYEQYF

D: NA
size: few
J: TRBJ1-5
V: TRBV19
DNA: TGTGCCAGTAGTATGAGGGCGGATAGCAATCAGCCCCAGCATTTT
CDR3: CASSMRADSNQPQHF

D: NA
size: NA
J: TRBJ2-1
V: TRBV19
DNA: TGTGCCAGTAGTATGTACAATGAGCAGTTCTTC
CDR3: CASSMYNEQFF

D: NA
size: few
J: TRBJ1-2
V: TRBV29-1
DNA: TGCAGCGTTGTTGGGTCGGTGCCGAATGGCTACACCTTC
CDR3: CSVVGSVPNGYTF

D: NA
size: NA
J: TRBJ1-5
V: TRBV15
DNA: TGTGCCACCAGCAGGTCGGGGGCGGGCAATAGCAATCAGCCCCAGCATTTT
CDR3: CATSRSGAGNSNQPQHF

D: TRBD2
size: NA
J: TRBJ2-7
V: TRBV29-1
DNA: TGCAGCGTTGCCCCTAGCGGAGAGTACGAGCAGTACTTC
CDR3: CSVAPSGEYEQYF

D: NA
size: many
J: TRBJ2-4
V: TRBV29-1
DNA: TGCAGCGCCTCCGTTGATTGGGGCGCAAACATTCAGTACTTC
CDR3: CSASVDWGANIQYF

D: NA
size: few
J: TRBJ2-7
V: TRBV12-5
DNA: TGTGCTAGTGGTTTGGCCGGGATTTTTTACGAGCAGTACTTC
CDR3: CASGLAGIFYEQYF

D: TRBD2
size: NA
J: TRBJ2-4
V: TRBV7-2
DNA: TGTGCCAGCAGCTTACGAGCGGGGGACAAAAACATTCAGTACTTC
CDR3: CASSLRAGDKNIQYF

D: NA
size: NA
J: TRBJ1-1
V: TRBV4-2
DNA: TGTGCCAGCAGCCAAGTGGAGGCCAGGGCCCCTGAAGCTTTCTTT
CDR3: CASSQVEARAPEAFF

D: TRBD1
size: once
J: TRBJ2-2
V: TRBV12-3/TRBV12-4
DNA: TGTGCCAGCAGTTTTCAGGGGGCAGAAGGGGAGCTGTTTTTT
CDR3: CASSFQGAEGELFF

D: NA
size: many
J: TRBJ2-3
V: TRBV5-1
DNA: TGTGCCAGCAGCTTAGATCGCACAGATACGCAGTATTTT
CDR3: CASSLDRTDTQYF

D: NA
size: NA
J: TRBJ2-7
V: TRBV5-1
DNA: TGCGCCAGCAGCTTGTGGGAAGAGCAGTACTTC
CDR3: CASSLWEEQYF

D: TRBD2
size: many
J: TRBJ2-7
V: TRBV20-1
DNA: TGCAGTGCTAACCGGGACTACCCGTATGACGAGCAGTACTTC
CDR3: CSANRDYPYDEQYF

D: TRBD1
size: once
J: TRBJ1-1
V: TRBV20-1
DNA: TGCAGTGCCACGACAGGGGGCGGGAGCACTGAAGCTTTCTTT
CDR3: CSATTGGGSTEAFF

D: NA
size: NA
J: TRBJ2-3
V: TRBV4-3
DNA: TGCGCCAGCAGCCAACTAACCGCAGATACGCAGTATTTT
CDR3: CASSQLTADTQYF

D: NA
size: many
J: TRBJ1-1
V: TRBV18
DNA: TGTGCCAGCTCATCACATACACAGTTCACTGAAGCTTTCTTT
CDR3: CASSSHTQFTEAFF

D: NA
size: few
J: TRBJ2-1
V: TRBV20-1
DNA: TGCAGTGCTAGTCGGGGGCCCAGCGATGAGCAGTTCTTC
CDR3: CSASRGPSDEQFF

D: TRBD1
size: few
J: TRBJ1-2
V: TRBV13
DNA: TGTGCCAGCAGCACCCGATCCGGGACAGGGAGGGGATATGGCTACACCTTC
CDR3: CASSTRSGTGRGYGYTF

D: TRBD2
size: few
J: TRBJ2-1
V: TRBV12-5
DNA: TGTGCTAGTGTCGTAGCGGGAATACCTGAGCAGTTCTTC
CDR3: CASVVAGIPEQFF

D: NA
size: NA
J: TRBJ1-3
V: TRBV6-6
DNA: TGTGCCAGCAGTCCTCCCACCTACTCTGGAAACACCATATATTTT
CDR3: CASSPPTYSGNTIYF

D: TRBD2
size: few
J: TRBJ2-1
V: TRBV12-3/TRBV12-4
DNA: TGTGCCAGCAGTGTCCTCGGCAGCGGGAGGAGGAATGAGCAGTTCTTC
CDR3: CASSVLGSGRRNEQFF

D: TRBD2
size: NA
J: TRBJ2-1
V: TRBV4-1
DNA: TGCGCCAGCAGCCGACCACTAGCGGGGGCTTCAAATGAGCAGTTCTTC
CDR3: CASSRPLAGASNEQFF

D: NA
size: NA
J: TRBJ2-1
V: TRBV20-1
DNA: TGCAGTGCTAGAGAGAGTCGGGAGCAGTTCTTC
CDR3: CSARESREQFF

D: TRBD1
size: NA
J: TRBJ1-3
V: TRBV11-3
DNA: TGTGCCAGCAGCTTAAAAGCATGGCAGGGGGAAAGAAACACCATATATTTT
CDR3: CASSLKAWQGERNTIYF

D: NA
size: few
J: TRBJ1-3
V: TRBV18
DNA: TGTGCCAGCTCACCACCGGGAAACACCATATATTTT
CDR3: CASSPPGNTIYF

D: NA
size: NA
J: TRBJ1-1
V: TRBV20-1
DNA: TGCAGTGCTCCGATCTCAGGCGGAACTGAAGCTTTCTTT
CDR3: CSAPISGGTEAFF

D: NA
size: few
J: TRBJ1-1
V: TRBV5-1
DNA: TGCGCCAGCAGCTTACGAACAGGGCTGGCGGAAGCTTTCTTT
CDR3: CASSLRTGLAEAFF

D: NA
size: NA
J: TRBJ1-2
V: TRBV20-1
DNA: TGCAGTGCTAGAACCCATTCGGGGGGCTACACCTTC
CDR3: CSARTHSGGYTF

D: NA
size: NA
J: TRBJ2-3
V: TRBV20-1
DNA: TGCAGTGCTCGGACGCTCTTCACAGATACGCAGTATTTT
CDR3: CSARTLFTDTQYF

D: NA
size: NA
J: TRBJ1-2
V: TRBV5-1
DNA: TGCGCCAGCAGCTTGGGTATTCAGGGAAATGGCTACACCTTC
CDR3: CASSLGIQGNGYTF

D: NA
size: NA
J: TRBJ1-2
V: TRBV28
DNA: TGTGCCAGCAGAGGGCAGGGGCTTGCTAACTATGGCTACACCTTC
CDR3: CASRGQGLANYGYTF

D: TRBD1
size: NA
J: TRBJ2-2
V: TRBV6-2/TRBV6-3
DNA: TGTGCCAGTGAGGACAGGGGATTAGTTGCCGGGGAGCTGTTTTTT
CDR3: CASEDRGLVAGELFF

D: NA
size: NA
J: TRBJ2-1
V: TRBV12-5
DNA: TGTGCTAGTGGTTTTTCCCTAGGGAACGGGCCTAATGAGCAGTTCTTC
CDR3: CASGFSLGNGPNEQFF

D: NA
size: NA
J: TRBJ2-1
V: TRBV20-1
DNA: TGCAGTGCTCCGGGGACGGAAAGTTACAATGAGCAGTTCTTC
CDR3: CSAPGTESYNEQFF

D: TRBD1
size: NA
J: TRBJ2-7
V: TRBV28
DNA: TGTGCCAGCAGTCGACAGGGGGGGAGATACGAGCAGTACTTC
CDR3: CASSRQGGRYEQYF

D: TRBD2
size: few
J: TRBJ2-1
V: TRBV28
DNA: TGTGCCAGCATCAGTCAATCGGCTAGCGGGAGTGGTGAGCAGTTCTTC
CDR3: CASISQSASGSGEQFF

D: NA
size: few
J: TRBJ1-3
V: TRBV19
DNA: TGTGCCAGTAGTCCTCGGGCGTCTGGAAACACCATATATTTT
CDR3: CASSPRASGNTIYF

D: TRBD1
size: NA
J: TRBJ2-1
V: TRBV5-1
DNA: TGCGCCAGCAGCATACGGGACAGGGAGGGGAATGAGCAGTTCTTC
CDR3: CASSIRDREGNEQFF

D: NA
size: NA
J: TRBJ1-1
V: TRBV7-2
DNA: TGTGCCAGCAGCTTGTTCACGGGGAACACTGAAGCTTTCTTT
CDR3: CASSLFTGNTEAFF

D: NA
size: many
J: TRBJ1-1
V: TRBV5-1
DNA: TGCGCCAGCAGCTTGTGGGGACAACGGACCACTGAAGCTTTCTTT
CDR3: CASSLWGQRTTEAFF

D: NA
size: NA
J: TRBJ2-3
V: TRBV9
DNA: TGTGCCAGCTCCTCGATATCTAGCACAGATACGCAGTATTTT
CDR3: CASSSISSTDTQYF

D: NA
size: NA
J: TRBJ1-5
V: TRBV11-2
DNA: TGTGCCAGCAGTTTAGATAGGGGGAAGGGCCAGCCCCAGCATTTT
CDR3: CASSLDRGKGQPQHF